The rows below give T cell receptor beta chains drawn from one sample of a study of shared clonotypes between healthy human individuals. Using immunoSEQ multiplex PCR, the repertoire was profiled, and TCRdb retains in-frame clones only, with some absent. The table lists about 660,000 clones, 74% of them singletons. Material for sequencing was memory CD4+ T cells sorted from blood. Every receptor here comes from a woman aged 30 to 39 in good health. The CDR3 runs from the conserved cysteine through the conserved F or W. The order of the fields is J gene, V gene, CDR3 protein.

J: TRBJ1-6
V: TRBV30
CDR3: CACQGQGAYNSPLHF

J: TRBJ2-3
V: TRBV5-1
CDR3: CASSLAVSVFGTDTQYF

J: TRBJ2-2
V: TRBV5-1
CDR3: CASSSPGTGAGELFF

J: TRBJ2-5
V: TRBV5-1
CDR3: CASSAPRDSYQETQYF

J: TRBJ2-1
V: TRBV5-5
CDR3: CASSLGLAVYNEQFF

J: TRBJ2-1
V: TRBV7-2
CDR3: CASSLVASVHNEQFF

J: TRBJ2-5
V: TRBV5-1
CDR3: CASRLVTGQETQYF

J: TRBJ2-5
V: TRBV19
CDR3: CASSSQAGGWGETQYF

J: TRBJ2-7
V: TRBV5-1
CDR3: CASSLDGLSSYEQYF

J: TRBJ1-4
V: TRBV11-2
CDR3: CASSPVGAFYEKLFF

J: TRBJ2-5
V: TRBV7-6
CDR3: CASSLAAGAAQYF

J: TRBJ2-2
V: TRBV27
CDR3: CASKYPLNTGELFF

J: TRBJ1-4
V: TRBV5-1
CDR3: CASSLRAQGSSEKLFF

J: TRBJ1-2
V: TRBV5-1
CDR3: CASSSGQGSLYGYTF

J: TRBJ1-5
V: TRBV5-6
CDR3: CASSLFQGQPQHF

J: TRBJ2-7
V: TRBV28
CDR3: CASRPGGRDEQYF

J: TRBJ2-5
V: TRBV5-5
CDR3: CASSLGPQETQYF

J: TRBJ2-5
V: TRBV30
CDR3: CAWRRAGGVETQYF

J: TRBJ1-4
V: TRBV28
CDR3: CASQVPTATNEKLFF

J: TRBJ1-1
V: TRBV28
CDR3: CASSLYGLDTEAFF

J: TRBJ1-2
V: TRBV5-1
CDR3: CASSFDGTYTF

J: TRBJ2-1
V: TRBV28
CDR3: CASLTQSFQQFF

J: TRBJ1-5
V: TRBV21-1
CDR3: CASSVRDSGNQPQHF

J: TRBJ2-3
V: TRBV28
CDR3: CASSPKILVVAGVTDTQYF

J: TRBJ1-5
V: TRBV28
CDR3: CASGPTGTGGQPQHF

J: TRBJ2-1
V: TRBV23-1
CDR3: CASSPTSGTYNEQFF

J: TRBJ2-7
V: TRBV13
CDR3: CASSLTPGGREQYF

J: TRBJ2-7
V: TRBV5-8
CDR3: CASSLEVEQYF

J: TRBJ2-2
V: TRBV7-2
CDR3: CASSKRASGSPLFQGELFF

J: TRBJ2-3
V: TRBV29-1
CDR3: CATEGAWGTDTQYF

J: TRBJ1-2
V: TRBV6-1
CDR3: CASSELGGDGYTF

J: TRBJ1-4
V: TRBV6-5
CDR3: CASRPTGRGKLFF

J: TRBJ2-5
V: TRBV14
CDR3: CASSRPRGTETQYF

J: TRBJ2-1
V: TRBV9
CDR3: CASSAPIRDSLLYNEQFF

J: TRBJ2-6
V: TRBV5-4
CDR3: CASSRPGAGANVLTF

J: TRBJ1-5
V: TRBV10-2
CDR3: CATRQGRDQPQHF

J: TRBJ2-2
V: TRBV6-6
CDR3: CASITPGGGGELFF

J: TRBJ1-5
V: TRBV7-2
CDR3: CASSLSGGLKQPQHF

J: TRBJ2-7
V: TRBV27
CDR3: CASGQPHREQYF

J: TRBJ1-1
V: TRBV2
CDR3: CASSTRGDTEAFF

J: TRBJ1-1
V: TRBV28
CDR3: CASSGWDRNTEAFF

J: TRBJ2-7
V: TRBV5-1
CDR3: CASSFTSGGYEQYF

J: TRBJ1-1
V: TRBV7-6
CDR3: CASSLVHGPNTEAFF

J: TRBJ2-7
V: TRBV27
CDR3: CASSLEWDRLGGYEQYF